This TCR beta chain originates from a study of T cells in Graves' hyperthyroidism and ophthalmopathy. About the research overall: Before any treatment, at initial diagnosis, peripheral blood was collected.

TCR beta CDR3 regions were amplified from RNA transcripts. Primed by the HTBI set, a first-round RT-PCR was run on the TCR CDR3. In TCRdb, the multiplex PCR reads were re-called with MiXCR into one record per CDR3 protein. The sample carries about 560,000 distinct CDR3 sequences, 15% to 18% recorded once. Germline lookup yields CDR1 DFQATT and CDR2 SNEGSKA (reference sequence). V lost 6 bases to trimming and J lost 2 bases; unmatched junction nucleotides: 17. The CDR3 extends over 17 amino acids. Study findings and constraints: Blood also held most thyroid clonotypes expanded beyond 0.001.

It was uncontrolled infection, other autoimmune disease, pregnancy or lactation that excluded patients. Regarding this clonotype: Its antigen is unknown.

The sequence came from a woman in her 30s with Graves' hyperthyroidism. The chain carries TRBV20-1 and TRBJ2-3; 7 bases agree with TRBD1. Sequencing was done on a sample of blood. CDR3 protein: CSAADAHGTEVTDTQYF. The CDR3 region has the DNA TGCAGTGCAGCTGACGCCCACGGGACAGAAGTCACAGATACGCAGTATTTT.